This T cell receptor (beta chain) comes out of a study of blood T cells in healthy people across ages. Study results and caveats: Changes seen in expanded clonotypes were possibly confounded by donor CMV status left unknown.

The J segment lost 5 bases and the V segment lost 2 bases, leaving 5 bases of the junction unmatched. The V gene's germline CDR1 is SGHDT and CDR2 YYEEEE. This CDR3 region has 15 residues. Using a J-beta primer mix together with a sample-barcoded 5' primer, a second PCR was run for roughly 6 to 12 cycles. A template-switch adaptor containing 12 random nucleotides labeled each cDNA molecule. MiXCR was run by TCRdb on the 5' RACE reads, yielding one entry per CDR3 protein. The table has roughly 700,000 distinct CDR3 sequences, approximately 25% seen once. Regarding this clonotype: Its antigen is undetermined.

This same sample was also part of a study on T cells of mothers and their children. As reported in that work: All donors were healthy and Caucasian; they were a few mothers and their six children.

Sequenced input: blood. The V and J genes are TRBV5-6 and TRBJ2-3; 10 nucleotides match TRBD1. This receptor was identified in a boy under 18 in good health. The CDR3 loop is CASSFGTGAGDTQYF. CDR3 in DNA: TGTGCCAGCAGCTTTGGGACAGGGGCCGGAGATACGCAGTATTTT.